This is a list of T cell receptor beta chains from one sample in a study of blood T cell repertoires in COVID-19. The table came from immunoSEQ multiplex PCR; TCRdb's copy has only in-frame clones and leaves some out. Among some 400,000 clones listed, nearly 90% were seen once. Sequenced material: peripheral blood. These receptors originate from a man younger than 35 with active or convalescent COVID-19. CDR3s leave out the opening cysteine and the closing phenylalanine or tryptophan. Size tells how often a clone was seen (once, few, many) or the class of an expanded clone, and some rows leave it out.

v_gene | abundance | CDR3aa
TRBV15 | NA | ATSRGKEGAGVN
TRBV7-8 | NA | ASSFQTARYGYT
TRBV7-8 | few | ASSLFGVGLTMRQF
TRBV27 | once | ASSPMSADNEQF
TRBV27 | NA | ASSFFPRTSGGAVNEQF
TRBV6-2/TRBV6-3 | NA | ASSYGEMGYTEAF
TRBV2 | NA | ASISNSVVNEQY
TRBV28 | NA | ASTQPGTGRYEQY
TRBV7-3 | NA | ASSLQGHSGNTIY
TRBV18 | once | ASSRMAVITDTQY
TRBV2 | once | ASSRAGTGSGYEQY
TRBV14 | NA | ASSPQGSPGELF
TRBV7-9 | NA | ASSETGAHSPLH
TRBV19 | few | ASSILTANNQPQH
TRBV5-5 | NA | ASSSVQGAGSYEQY
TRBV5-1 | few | ASSLGVDNSPLH
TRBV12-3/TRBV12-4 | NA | ASRNRVSYEQY
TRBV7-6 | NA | ASSFGGELF
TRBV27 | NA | ASSFSSYYEQY
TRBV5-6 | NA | ASSLIGTGAAANEKLF
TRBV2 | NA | ANKRDREIGELF
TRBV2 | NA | ASSAGTSGGAPDTQY
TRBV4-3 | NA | ASSQDRGGNYGYT
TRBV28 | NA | ASRGRTGAGEKLF
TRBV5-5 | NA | ASHDRGLAKNIQY
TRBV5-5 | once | ASSLVGGQGATDTQY
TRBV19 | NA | ASSRVAGPLTDTQY
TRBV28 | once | ASSLAGGSYNEQF
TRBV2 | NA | ASSHDLMVF
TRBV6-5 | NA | ASSARDFTEAF
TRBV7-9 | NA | ASSLTGDYTEAF